These T cell receptor beta chains were read from a single sample in a study of blood T cells in healthy people across ages. MiXCR, run by TCRdb on the 5' RACE reads, gives a single entry per CDR3 protein. The repertoire consists of over 600,000 distinct CDR3 sequences, with more than 35% occurring once and the leading ten covering 15% to 20%. Sequencing was carried out using blood. These receptors were collected from a man aged 80 or over in good health. Each CDR3 is given with its conserved first and last residue. D genes are given only for firm matches. Clone size is stated in some rows and not others, as once, few, many or a class when expanded.

>-|-|TRBJ2-1|TRBV25-1
CATQASYNGQFF
>few|TRBD1|TRBJ2-5|TRBV7-9
CASSLHIGQGVGNEQYF
>many|-|TRBJ2-1|TRBV15
CATSTPPQPGLYYNEQFF
>-|TRBD2|TRBJ2-1|TRBV27
CASSLSLRIAGTYDEQFF
>-|-|TRBJ2-1|TRBV29-1
CSFVGQGNLDEQFF
>-|TRBD2|TRBJ2-1|TRBV14
CASSQVGGRYNEQFF
>few|-|TRBJ2-1|TRBV20-1
CSAQTRRWDNEQFF
>-|-|TRBJ2-3|TRBV4-3
CASSQDLRGTDTQYF
>-|TRBD1|TRBJ1-1|TRBV29-1
CSVEGSLAGGWGEAFF
>-|-|TRBJ2-5|TRBV20-1
CSARDSLGVDGEYF
>-|-|TRBJ2-1|TRBV4-2
CASSQAALALSYNEQFF
>-|-|TRBJ1-5|TRBV30
CAWSGLQNQPQHF
>-|TRBD2|TRBJ2-1|TRBV20-1
CSATLAGLRGEQFF
>-|TRBD2|TRBJ2-7|TRBV9
CASSRTSGVSYEQYF
>-|-|TRBJ2-1|TRBV21-1
CATLAGGAPYNEQFF
>-|TRBD1|TRBJ1-4|TRBV13
CASSILQGSNEKLFF
>few|TRBD2|TRBJ2-3|TRBV2
CASSGGLGYFTDTQYF
>-|-|TRBJ2-3|TRBV24-1
CATSDQRGRYTDTQYF
>few|-|TRBJ1-5|TRBV20-1
CSAIGYRDPNQPQHF
>-|-|TRBJ2-3|TRBV4-3
CASSQDYSDPTDTQYF
>many|TRBD2|TRBJ2-1|TRBV7-2
CASRLAGGNNEQFF
>-|TRBD2|TRBJ2-1|TRBV2
CASSGLAGAKGTYNEQFF
>-|TRBD1|TRBJ2-7|TRBV3-1
CASSQDWRDREAYEQYF
>few|TRBD1|TRBJ2-5|TRBV5-1
CASSPGTVETQYF
>once|-|TRBJ1-3|TRBV20-1
CSARDAASLFSGNTIYF
>-|-|TRBJ2-7|TRBV27
CASRRTGPHEQYF